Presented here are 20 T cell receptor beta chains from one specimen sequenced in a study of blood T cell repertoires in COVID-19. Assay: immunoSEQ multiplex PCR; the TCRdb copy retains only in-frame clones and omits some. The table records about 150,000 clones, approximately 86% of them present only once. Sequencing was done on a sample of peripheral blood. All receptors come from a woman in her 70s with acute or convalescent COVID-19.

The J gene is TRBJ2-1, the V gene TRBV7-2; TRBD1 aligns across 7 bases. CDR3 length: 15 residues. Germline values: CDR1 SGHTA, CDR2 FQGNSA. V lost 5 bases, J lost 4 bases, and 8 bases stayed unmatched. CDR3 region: CASSTRQGQYNEQFF. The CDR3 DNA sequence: TGTGCCAGCAGCACCCGACAGGGACAATACAATGAGCAGTTCTTC.

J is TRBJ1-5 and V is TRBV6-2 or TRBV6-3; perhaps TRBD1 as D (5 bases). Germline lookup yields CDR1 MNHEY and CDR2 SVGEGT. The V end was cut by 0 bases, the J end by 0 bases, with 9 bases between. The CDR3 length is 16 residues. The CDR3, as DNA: TGTGCCAGCAGTTACTCCGGGGGGTATAGCAATCAGCCCCAGCATTTT. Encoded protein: CASSYSGGYSNQPQHF.

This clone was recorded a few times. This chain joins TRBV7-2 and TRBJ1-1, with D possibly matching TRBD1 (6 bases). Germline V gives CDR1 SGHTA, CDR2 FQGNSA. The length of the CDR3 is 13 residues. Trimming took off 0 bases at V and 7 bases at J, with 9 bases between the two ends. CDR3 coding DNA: TGTGCCAGCAGCTTAGCGACAGGTGTTGAAGCTTTCTTT. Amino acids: CASSLATGVEAFF. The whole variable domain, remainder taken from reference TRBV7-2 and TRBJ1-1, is GAGVSQSPSNKVTEKGKDVELRCDPISGHTALYWYRQSLGQGLEFLIYFQGNSAPDKSGLPSDRFSAERTGGSVSTLTIQRTQQEDSAVYLCASSLATGVEAFFGQGTRLTVV.

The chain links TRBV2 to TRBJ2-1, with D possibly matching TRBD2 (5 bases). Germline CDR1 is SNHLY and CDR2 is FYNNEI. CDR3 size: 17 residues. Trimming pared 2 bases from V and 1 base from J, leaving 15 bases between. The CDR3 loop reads CASSEIYGAESYNEQFF. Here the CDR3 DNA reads TGTGCCAGCAGTGAAATATATGGAGCGGAGTCCTACAATGAGCAGTTCTTC.

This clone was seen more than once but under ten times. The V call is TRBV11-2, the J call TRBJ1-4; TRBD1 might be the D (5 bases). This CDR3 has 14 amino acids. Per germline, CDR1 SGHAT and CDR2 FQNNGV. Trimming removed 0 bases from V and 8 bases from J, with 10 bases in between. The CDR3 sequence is CASSLDSPGEKLFF. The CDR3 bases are TGTGCCAGCAGCTTAGACAGCCCAGGGGAAAAACTGTTTTTT.

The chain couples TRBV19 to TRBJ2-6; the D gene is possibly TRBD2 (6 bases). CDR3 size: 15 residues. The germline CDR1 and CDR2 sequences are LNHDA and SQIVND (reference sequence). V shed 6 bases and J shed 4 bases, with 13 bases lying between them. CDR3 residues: CASSPGGTGANVLTF. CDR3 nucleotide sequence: TGTGCCAGTAGCCCTGGGGGGACGGGGGCCAACGTCCTGACTTTC. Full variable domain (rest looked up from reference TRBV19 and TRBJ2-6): DGGITQSPKYLFRKEGQNVTLSCEQNLNHDAMYWYRQDPGQGLRLIYYSQIVNDFQKGDIAEGYSVSREKKESFPLTVTSAQKNPTAFYLCASSPGGTGANVLTFGAGSRLTVL.

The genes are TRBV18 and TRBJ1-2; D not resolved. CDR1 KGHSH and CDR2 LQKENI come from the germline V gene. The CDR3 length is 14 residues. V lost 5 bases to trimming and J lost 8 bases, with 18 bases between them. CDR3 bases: TGTGCCAGCTCATCAAACACGTTCGTAGCCGGCTACACCTTC. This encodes CASSSNTFVAGYTF.

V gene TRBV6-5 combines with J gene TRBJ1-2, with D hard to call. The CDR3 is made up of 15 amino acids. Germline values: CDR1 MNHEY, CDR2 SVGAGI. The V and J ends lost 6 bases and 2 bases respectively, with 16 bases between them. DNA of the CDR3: TGTGCCAGCAGCCCCAAGCCCGGCGGAAACTATGGCTACACCTTC. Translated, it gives CASSPKPGGNYGYTF.

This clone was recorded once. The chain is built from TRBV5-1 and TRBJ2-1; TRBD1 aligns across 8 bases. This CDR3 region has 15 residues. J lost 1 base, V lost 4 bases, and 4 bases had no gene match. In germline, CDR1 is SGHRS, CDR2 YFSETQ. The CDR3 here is CASSNGQGSYNEQFF. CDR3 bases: TGCGCCAGCAGCAACGGACAGGGTTCCTACAATGAGCAGTTCTTC.

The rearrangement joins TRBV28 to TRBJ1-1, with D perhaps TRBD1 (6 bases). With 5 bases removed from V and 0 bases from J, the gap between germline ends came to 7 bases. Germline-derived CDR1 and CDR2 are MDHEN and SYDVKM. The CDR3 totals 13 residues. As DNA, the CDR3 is TGTGCCAGCAGTCGACAGGTGAACACTGAAGCTTTCTTT. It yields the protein CASSRQVNTEAFF.

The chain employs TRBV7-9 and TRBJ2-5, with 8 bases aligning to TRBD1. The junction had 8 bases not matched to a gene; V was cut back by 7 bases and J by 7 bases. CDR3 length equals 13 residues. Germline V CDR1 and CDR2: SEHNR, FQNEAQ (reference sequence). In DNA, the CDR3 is TGTGCCAGCATGTCAGGGGGCGCTGGGACCCAGTACTTC. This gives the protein CASMSGGAGTQYF.

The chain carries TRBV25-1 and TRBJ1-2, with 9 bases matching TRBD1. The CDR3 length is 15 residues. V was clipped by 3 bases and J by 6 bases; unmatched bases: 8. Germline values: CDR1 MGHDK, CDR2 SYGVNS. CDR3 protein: CASSDPGTGKNGYTF. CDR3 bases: TGTGCCAGCAGTGACCCCGGGACAGGGAAAAATGGCTACACCTTC.

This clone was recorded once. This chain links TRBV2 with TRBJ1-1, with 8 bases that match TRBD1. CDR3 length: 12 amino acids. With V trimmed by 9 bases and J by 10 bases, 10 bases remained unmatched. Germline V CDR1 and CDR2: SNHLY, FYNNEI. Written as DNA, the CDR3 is TGTGCCAGTACAGACAGGGGATTCGGAGCTTTCTTT. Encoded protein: CASTDRGFGAFF.

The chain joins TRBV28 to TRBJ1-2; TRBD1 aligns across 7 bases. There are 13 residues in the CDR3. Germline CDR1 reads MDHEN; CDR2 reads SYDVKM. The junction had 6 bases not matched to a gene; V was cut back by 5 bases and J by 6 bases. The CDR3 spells CASSLDRANGYTF. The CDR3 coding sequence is TGTGCCAGCAGTCTCGACAGGGCCAATGGCTACACCTTC.

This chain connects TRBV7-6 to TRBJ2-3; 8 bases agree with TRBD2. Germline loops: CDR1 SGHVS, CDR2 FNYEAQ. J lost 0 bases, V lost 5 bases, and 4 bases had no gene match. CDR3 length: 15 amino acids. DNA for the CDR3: TGTGCCAGCAGCCCCGGGGGGGTTAGCACAGATACGCAGTATTTT. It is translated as CASSPGGVSTDTQYF.

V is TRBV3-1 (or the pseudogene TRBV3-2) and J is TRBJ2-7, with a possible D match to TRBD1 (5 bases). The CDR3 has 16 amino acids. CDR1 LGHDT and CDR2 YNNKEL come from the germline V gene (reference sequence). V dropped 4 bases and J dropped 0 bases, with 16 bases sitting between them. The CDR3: CASSPENRGYSYEQYF. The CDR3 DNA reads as TGTGCCAGCAGCCCAGAGAATAGGGGATACTCCTACGAGCAGTACTTC.

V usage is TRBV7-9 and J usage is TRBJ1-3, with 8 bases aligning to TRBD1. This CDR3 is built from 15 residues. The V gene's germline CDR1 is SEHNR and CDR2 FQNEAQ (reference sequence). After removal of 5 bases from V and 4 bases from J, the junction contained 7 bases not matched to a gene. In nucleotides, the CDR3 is TGTGCCAGCAGCGGTCAGGGGGCGCAGGGAAACACCATATATTTT. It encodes CASSGQGAQGNTIYF.

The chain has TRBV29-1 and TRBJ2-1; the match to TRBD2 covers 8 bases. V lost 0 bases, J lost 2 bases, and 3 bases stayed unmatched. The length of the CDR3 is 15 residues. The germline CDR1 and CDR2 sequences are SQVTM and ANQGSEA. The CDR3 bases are TGCAGCGTTGAAGACCAGGGACTAGCCTACAATGAGCAGTTCTTC. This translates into CSVEDQGLAYNEQFF.

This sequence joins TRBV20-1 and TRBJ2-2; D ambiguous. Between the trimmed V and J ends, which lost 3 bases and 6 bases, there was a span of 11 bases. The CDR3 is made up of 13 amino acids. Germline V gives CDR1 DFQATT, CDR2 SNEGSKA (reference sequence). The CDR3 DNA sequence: TGCAGTGCTAGTCCCGCGGAGTCCGGGGAGCTGTTTTTT. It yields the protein CSASPAESGELFF.

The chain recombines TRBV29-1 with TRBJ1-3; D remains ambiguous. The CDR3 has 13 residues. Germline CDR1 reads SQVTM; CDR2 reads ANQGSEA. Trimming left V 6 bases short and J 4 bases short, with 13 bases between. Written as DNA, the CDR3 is TGCAGCGTGAGGACGGGGTCAGGAAACACCATATATTTT. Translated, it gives CSVRTGSGNTIYF.